This T cell receptor beta chain was obtained from a study of T-cell memory formation after mild COVID-19. General study points: Mainly CM and EM harbored the contracting CD4+ clones; mainly EMRA harbored the CD8+ ones. Clones contracting day 15 to 85 were balanced CD4/CD8; later expanders leaned CD4+.

Comments on this clonotype: Antigen specificity is unknown.

In TCRdb, the 5' RACE reads were re-called with MiXCR into one record per CDR3 protein. Of 30,000 or so distinct CDR3 sequences listed, around 20% are singletons. Germline loops: CDR1 MNHEY, CDR2 SMNVEV (reference sequence). Trimming left V 3 bases short and J 4 bases short, with 15 bases between. The CDR3 runs to 15 residues. The receptor comes from an adult who had mild COVID-19 (a few samples of this study predate the infection). Cell type and time point are not known. What was sequenced was PBMCs or a T cell subset sorted from them (not recorded which). The chain employs TRBV27 and TRBJ1-1; unclear D gene. The CDR3 DNA reads TGTGCCAGCAGTTTTAATGGGGATACGAGCACTGAAGCTTTCTTT. Translation gives CASSFNGDTSTEAFF.